This TCR beta chain was sequenced during a study of beta chain features in type 1 diabetes. V trimming: 8 bases; J trimming: 1 base; junction bases outside the gene matches: 2. The germline gives CDR1 MNHEY, CDR2 SVGAGI. This CDR3 comprises 14 residues. In its sample, this clone was seen a few times. TCRB transcripts that were expressed got sequenced, as all of the isolated RNA had been reverse transcribed. Sequencing was performed with immunoSEQ multiplex PCR; in TCRdb, only in-frame clones are kept and a portion is missing. The sample holds fewer than 900,000 clones, 15% to 20% seen once. This TCR was recovered from a woman younger than 30 in good health. The rearrangement links TRBV6-5 to TRBJ2-6; 7 bases line up with TRBD1. Sample: naive CD4+ T cells from blood. CDR3 coding DNA: TGTGCCAGCGGGACAGATTCTGGGGCCAACGTCCTGACTTTC. Encoded protein: CASGTDSGANVLTF.